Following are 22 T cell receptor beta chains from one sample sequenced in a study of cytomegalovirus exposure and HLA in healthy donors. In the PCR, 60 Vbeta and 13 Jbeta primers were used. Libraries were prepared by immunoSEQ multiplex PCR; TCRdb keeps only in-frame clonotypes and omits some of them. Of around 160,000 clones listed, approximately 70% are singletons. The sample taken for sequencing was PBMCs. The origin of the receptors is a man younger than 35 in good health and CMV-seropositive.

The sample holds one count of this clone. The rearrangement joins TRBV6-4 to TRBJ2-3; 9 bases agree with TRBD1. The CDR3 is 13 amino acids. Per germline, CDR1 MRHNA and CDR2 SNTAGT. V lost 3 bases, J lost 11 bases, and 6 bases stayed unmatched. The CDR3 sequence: CASSEQGATEQYF. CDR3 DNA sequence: TGTGCCAGCAGTGAACAGGGGGCCACGGAGCAGTATTTT.

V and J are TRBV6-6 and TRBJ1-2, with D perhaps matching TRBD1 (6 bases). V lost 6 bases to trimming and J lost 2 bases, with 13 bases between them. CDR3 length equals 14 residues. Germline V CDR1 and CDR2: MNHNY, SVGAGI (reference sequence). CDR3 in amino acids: CASSETGSNYGYTF. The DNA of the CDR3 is TGTGCCAGCAGCGAGACAGGTTCGAACTATGGCTACACCTTC.

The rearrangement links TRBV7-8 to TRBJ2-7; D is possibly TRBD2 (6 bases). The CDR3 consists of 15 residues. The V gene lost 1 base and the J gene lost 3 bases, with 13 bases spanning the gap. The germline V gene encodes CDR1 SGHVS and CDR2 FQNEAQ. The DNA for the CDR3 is TGTGCCAGCAGCTTAGTTGGGACTGGAGGCTACGAGCAGTACGTC. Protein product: CASSLVGTGGYEQYV.

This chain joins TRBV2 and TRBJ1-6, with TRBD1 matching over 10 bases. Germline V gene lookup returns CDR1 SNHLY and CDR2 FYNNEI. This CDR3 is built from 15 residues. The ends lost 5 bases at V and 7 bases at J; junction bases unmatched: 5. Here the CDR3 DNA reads TGTGCCAGCAGTTTGAGGGACAGGGGAAATTCACCCCTCCACTTT. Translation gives CASSLRDRGNSPLHF. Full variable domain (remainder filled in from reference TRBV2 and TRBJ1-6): EPEVTQTPSHQVTQMGQEVILRCVPISNHLYFYWYRQILGQKVEFLVSFYNNEISEKSEIFDDQFSVERPDGSNFTLKIRSTKLEDSAMYFCASSLRDRGNSPLHFGNGTRLTVT.

CDR3 loop: CASSLGMNTEAFF. The CDR3 coding sequence is TGTGCCAGCAGTCTCGGGATGAACACTGAAGCTTTCTTT. The V gene is TRBV6-1, the J gene TRBJ1-1, with unresolved D. The CDR3 contains 13 residues. V lost 5 bases to trimming and J lost 0 bases, with 7 bases between them. The V gene's germline CDR1 is MNHNS and CDR2 SASEGT.

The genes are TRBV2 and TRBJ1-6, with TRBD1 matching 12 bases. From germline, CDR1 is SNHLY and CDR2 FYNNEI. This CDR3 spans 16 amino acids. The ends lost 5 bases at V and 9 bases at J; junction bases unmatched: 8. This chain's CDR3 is CASSPPGQGASSPLHF. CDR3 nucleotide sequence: TGTGCCAGCAGTCCTCCGGGACAGGGGGCGAGTTCACCCCTCCACTTT.

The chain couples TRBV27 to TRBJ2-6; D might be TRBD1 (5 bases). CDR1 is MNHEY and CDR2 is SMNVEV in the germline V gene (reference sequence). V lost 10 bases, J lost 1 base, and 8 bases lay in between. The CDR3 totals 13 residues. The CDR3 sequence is CATKGSGANVLTF. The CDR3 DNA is TGTGCCACCAAGGGGTCTGGGGCCAACGTCCTGACTTTC.

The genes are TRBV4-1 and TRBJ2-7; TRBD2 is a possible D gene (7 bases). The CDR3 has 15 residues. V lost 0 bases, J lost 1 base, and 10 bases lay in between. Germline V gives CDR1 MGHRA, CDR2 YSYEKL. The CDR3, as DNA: TGCGCCAGCAGCCAAGAGGGAGGGGGATCCTACGAGCAGTACGTC. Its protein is CASSQEGGGSYEQYV.

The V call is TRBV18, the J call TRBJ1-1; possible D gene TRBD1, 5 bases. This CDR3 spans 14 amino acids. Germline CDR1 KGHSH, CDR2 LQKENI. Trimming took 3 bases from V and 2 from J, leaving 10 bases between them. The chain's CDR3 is CASSPTRANTEAFF. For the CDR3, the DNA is TGTGCCAGCTCACCGACCAGGGCAAACACTGAAGCTTTCTTT.

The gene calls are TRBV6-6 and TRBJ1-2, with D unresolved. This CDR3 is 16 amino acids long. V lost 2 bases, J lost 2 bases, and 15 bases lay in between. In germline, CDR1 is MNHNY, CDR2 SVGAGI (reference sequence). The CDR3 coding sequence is TGTGCCAGCAGTTACGCAGAGTCCGACAAGAACTATGGCTACACCTTC. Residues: CASSYAESDKNYGYTF.

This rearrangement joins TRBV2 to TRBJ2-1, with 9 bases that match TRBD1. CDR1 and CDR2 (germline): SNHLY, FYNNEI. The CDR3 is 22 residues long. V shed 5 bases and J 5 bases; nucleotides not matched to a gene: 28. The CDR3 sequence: CASSSLIRDRVWAITTHNEQFF. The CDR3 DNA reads TGTGCCAGCAGTAGCCTGATCCGGGACAGGGTTTGGGCTATTACAACACACAATGAGCAGTTCTTC.

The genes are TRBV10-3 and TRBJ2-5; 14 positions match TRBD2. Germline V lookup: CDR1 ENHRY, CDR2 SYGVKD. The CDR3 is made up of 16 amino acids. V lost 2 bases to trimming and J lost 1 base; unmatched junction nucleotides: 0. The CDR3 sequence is CAISEGLAGGQETQYF. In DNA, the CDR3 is TGTGCCATCAGTGAGGGACTAGCGGGGGGCCAAGAGACCCAGTACTTC.

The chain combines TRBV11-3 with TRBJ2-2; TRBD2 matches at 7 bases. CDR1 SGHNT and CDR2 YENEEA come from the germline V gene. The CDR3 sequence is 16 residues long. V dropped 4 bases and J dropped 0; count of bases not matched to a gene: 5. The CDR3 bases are TGTGCCAGCAGCTCATTAGCGGGTACGAACACCGGGGAGCTGTTTTTT. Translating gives CASSSLAGTNTGELFF.

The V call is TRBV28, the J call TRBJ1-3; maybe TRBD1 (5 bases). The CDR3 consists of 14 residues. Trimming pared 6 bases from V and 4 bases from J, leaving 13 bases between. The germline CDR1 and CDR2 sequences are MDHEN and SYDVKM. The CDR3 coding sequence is TGTGCCAGCAGGCGAGGCAGGGAAGGAAACACCATATATTTT. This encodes CASRRGREGNTIYF.

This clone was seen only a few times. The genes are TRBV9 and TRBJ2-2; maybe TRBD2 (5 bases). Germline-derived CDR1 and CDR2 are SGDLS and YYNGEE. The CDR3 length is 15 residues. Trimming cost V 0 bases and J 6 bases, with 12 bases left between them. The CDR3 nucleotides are TGTGCCAGCAGCGTAGCTGGAGGCCGATCCGGGGAGCTGTTTTTT. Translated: CASSVAGGRSGELFF.

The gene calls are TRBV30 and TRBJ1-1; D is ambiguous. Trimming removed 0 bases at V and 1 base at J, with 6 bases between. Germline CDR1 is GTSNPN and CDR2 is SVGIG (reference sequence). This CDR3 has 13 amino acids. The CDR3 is CAWSVRQNTEAFF. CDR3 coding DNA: TGTGCCTGGAGTGTGAGGCAGAACACTGAAGCTTTCTTT.

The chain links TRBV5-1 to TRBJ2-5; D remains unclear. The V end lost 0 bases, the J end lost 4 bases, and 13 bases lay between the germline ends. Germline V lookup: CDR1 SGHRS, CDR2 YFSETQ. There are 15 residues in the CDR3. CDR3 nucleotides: TGCGCCAGCAGCTTGGCCTATAGAACCCCAGAGACCCAGTACTTC. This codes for CASSLAYRTPETQYF.

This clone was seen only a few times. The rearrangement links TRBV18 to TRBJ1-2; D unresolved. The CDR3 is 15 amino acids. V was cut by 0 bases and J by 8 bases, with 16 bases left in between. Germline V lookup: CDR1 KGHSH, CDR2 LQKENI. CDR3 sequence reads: CASSPPQVSLRGYTF. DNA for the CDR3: TGTGCCAGCTCACCACCGCAGGTTAGTCTTAGAGGCTACACCTTC.

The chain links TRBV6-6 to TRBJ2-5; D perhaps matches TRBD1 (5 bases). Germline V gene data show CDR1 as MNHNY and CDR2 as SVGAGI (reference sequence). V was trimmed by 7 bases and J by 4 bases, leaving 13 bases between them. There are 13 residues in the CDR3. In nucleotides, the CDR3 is TGTGCCAGCAATGACCCCCAGGGAGAGACCCAGTACTTC. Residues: CASNDPQGETQYF.

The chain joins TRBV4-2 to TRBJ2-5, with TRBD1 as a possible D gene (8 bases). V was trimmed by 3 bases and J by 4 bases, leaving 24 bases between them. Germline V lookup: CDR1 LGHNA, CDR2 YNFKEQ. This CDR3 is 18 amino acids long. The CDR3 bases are TGTGCCAGCAGCCAGAATGGGGGGGCGCAGGGGGCGGGAGAGACCCAGTACTTC. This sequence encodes CASSQNGGAQGAGETQYF.

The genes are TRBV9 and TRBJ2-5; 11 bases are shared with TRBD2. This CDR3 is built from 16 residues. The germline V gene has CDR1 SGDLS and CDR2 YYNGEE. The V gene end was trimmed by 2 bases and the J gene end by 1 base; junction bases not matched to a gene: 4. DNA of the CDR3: TGTGCCAGCAGCGTGGGGACTAGCGGATCCCAAGAGACCCAGTACTTC. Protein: CASSVGTSGSQETQYF.

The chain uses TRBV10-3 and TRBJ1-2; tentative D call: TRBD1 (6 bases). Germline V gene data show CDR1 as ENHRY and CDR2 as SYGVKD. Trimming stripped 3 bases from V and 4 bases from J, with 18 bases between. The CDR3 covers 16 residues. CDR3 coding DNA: TGTGCCATCAGTGACCCTACGGGACAAGGAATCTATGGCTACACCTTC. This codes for CAISDPTGQGIYGYTF.